These 6 T cell receptor beta chains originate from one sample sequenced in a study of CD8 T cells in Susac syndrome. Random hexamers primed reverse transcription of about 0.5 to 1 ug RNA. From the immunoSEQ multiplex PCR reads, TCRdb called clonotypes with MiXCR, one entry per CDR3 protein. The sample records 140,000 or so distinct CDR3 sequences, approximately 96% being singletons. Specimen: CD4+ T cells from PBMCs. All receptors derive from a human donor with Susac syndrome.

The genes are TRBV7-2 and TRBJ2-5, with 8 bases identical to TRBD2. Germline V gene sequence: CDR1 SGHTA, CDR2 FQGNSA. V gave up 6 bases and J gave up 5 bases; unmatched junction bases: 8. The CDR3 is 14 residues long. The CDR3 region has the DNA TGTGCCAGCAGGCTCGGGGGGGCGAGGGAGACCCAGTACTTC. Its translation: CASRLGGARETQYF.

The sample holds a few counts of this clonotype. The V gene is TRBV6-6, the J gene TRBJ1-1; D is perhaps TRBD1 (5 bases). CDR3 size: 12 residues. V was pared by 5 bases and J by 8 bases, with 12 bases between. The germline gives CDR1 MNHNY, CDR2 SVGAGI (reference sequence). CDR3 in amino acids: CASSLQGGEAFF. CDR3 nucleotides: TGTGCCAGCAGTCTCCAGGGAGGGGAAGCTTTCTTT.

The chain recombines TRBV25-1 with TRBJ2-7; D is uncertain. The CDR3 is made up of 15 amino acids. From germline, CDR1 is MGHDK and CDR2 SYGVNS. V lost 1 base and J lost 3, with 13 bases in between. CDR3 sequence reads: CASSESKGYYYEQYF. The CDR3 region has the DNA TGTGCCAGCAGTGAATCAAAAGGGTATTACTACGAGCAGTACTTC.

Only one count was recorded for this clonotype. This CDR3 is CASSTQGGTEAFF. CDR3 coding DNA: TGTGCCAGCAGTACTCAGGGGGGAACTGAAGCTTTCTTT. V usage is TRBV6-5 and J usage is TRBJ1-1; 7 positions match TRBD1. The CDR3 is 13 residues long. The V gene end was trimmed by 5 bases and the J gene end by 5 bases; junction bases not matched to a gene: 5. Germline V gene sequence: CDR1 MNHEY, CDR2 SVGAGI.

V and J are TRBV5-4 and TRBJ2-1; no firm D call. The V gene lost 0 bases and the J gene lost 0 bases, with 13 bases spanning the gap. In germline, CDR1 is SGHNT, CDR2 YYREEE (reference sequence). CDR3 length: 17 amino acids. DNA for the CDR3: TGTGCCAGCAGCTTGGTAGGCCCGTTAAGCTCCTACAATGAGCAGTTCTTC. This codes for CASSLVGPLSSYNEQFF.

The chain recombines TRBV5-1 with TRBJ2-3, with 7 bases that match TRBD2. This CDR3 spans 14 amino acids. Unmatched junction bases numbered 8, after V lost 7 bases and J lost 3 bases. Germline V gene lookup returns CDR1 SGHRS and CDR2 YFSETQ. In DNA, the CDR3 is TGCGCCAGCCTGGAGGCGGGGGTGACAGATACGCAGTATTTT. Translating it yields CASLEAGVTDTQYF. The variable domain in full, with the rest retrieved from reference TRBV5-1 and TRBJ2-3, is KAGVTQTPRYLIKTRGQQVTLSCSPISGHRSVSWYQQTPGQGLQFLFEYFSETQRNKGNFPGRFSGRQFSNSRSEMNVSTLELGDSALYLCASLEAGVTDTQYFGPGTRLTVL.